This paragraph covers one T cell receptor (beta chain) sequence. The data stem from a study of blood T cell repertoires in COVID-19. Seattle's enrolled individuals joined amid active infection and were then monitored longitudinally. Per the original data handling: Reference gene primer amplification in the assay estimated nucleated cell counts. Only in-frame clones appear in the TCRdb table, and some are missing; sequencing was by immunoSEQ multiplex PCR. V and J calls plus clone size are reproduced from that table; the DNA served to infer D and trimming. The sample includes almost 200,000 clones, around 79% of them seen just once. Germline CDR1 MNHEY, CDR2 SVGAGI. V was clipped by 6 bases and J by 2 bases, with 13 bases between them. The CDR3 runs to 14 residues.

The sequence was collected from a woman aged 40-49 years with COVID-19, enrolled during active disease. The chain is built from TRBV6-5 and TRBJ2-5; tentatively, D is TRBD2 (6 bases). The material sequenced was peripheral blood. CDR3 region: CASRGGLGQETQYF. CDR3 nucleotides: TGTGCCAGCAGGGGAGGACTGGGGCAAGAGACCCAGTACTTC.